The 26 T cell receptor beta chains presented below share a single source sample, sequenced in a study of blood T cell repertoires in COVID-19. Libraries were prepared by immunoSEQ multiplex PCR; TCRdb keeps only in-frame clonotypes and omits some of them. The sample contains fewer than 300,000 clones, 83% of which appear only once. Sequenced material: peripheral blood. The source is a woman aged 45-65 years who had recovered from COVID-19.

The chain carries TRBV4-2 and TRBJ2-7; TRBD2 matches at 7 bases. The CDR3 consists of 15 residues. V lost 1 base, J lost 3 bases, and 6 bases stayed unmatched. From germline, CDR1 is LGHNA and CDR2 YNFKEQ. The CDR3 loop reads CASSQARETVYEQYF. CDR3 nucleotide sequence: TGTGCCAGCAGCCAAGCGCGGGAGACTGTCTACGAGCAGTACTTC.

The chain carries TRBV12-3 or TRBV12-4 and TRBJ2-5; the D gene is possibly TRBD1 (6 bases). This CDR3 comprises 13 residues. Between the trimmed V and J ends, which lost 3 bases and 9 bases, there was a span of 14 bases. The CDR3 DNA follows: TGTGCCAGCAGTTTCCGGGCCCCAGGGGCCCAGTACTTC. It specifies CASSFRAPGAQYF.

This clone was detected only a few times. The chain joins TRBV27 to TRBJ2-1; 7 bases agree with TRBD2. This CDR3 is built from 14 residues. Germline lookup yields CDR1 MNHEY and CDR2 SMNVEV (reference sequence). Trimming cost V 7 bases and J 8 bases; bases outside gene matches: 11. In DNA, the CDR3 is TGTGCCAGCAAAACTTGGGGGGGAAGGTATGAGCAGTTCTTC. Its protein product is CASKTWGGRYEQFF.

The V gene is TRBV28, the J gene TRBJ1-2; D is possibly TRBD1 (6 bases). Germline CDR1 and CDR2: MDHEN and SYDVKM. Trimming took 6 bases from V and 1 from J, leaving 15 bases between them. This CDR3 region has 15 residues. CDR3 sequence reads: CASSTTGSLNYGYTF. The CDR3 DNA is TGTGCCAGCAGCACTACAGGGTCCCTTAACTATGGCTACACCTTC.

This chain joins TRBV5-4 and TRBJ2-4, with D possibly being TRBD2 (5 bases). Germline-derived CDR1 and CDR2 are SGHNT and YYREEE (reference sequence). The V and J ends lost 4 bases and 6 bases respectively, with 17 bases between them. The CDR3 totals 15 residues. The CDR3 here is CASSLAGGLLNIQYF. The DNA for the CDR3 is TGTGCCAGCAGCCTGGCGGGTGGCCTCTTAAACATTCAGTACTTC.

The chain carries TRBV29-1 and TRBJ1-2; 7 bases are shared with TRBD1. The CDR3 covers 12 residues. V was pared by 7 bases and J by 4 bases, with 6 bases of the junction left unmatched. From germline, CDR1 is SQVTM and CDR2 ANQGSEA. The CDR3 spells CSAADRVYGYTF. CDR3 coding DNA: TGCAGCGCTGCTGACAGGGTCTATGGCTACACCTTC. Full variable domain (outside the CDR3, taken from reference TRBV29-1 and TRBJ1-2): SAVISQKPSRDICQRGTSLTIQCQVDSQVTMMFWYRQQPGQSLTLIATANQGSEATYESGFVIDKFPISRPNLTFSTLTVSNMSPEDSSIYLCSAADRVYGYTFGSGTRLTVV.

A single count supports this clone. The chain is built from TRBV3-1 (or the pseudogene TRBV3-2) and TRBJ2-3, with TRBD2 matching 8 bases. With 5 bases clipped from V and 3 bases from J, the junction kept 4 bases outside the gene matches. Germline CDR1 reads LGHDT; CDR2 reads YNNKEL (reference sequence). CDR3 size: 14 residues. CDR3 nucleotides: TGTGCCAGCAGCTGGACTAGCAGGACAGATACGCAGTATTTT. This translates into CASSWTSRTDTQYF.

This clone was counted a single time. The chain links TRBV28 to TRBJ1-5; TRBD1 agrees at 8 bases. CDR1 and CDR2 from the germline V gene are MDHEN and SYDVKM. The CDR3 is made up of 15 amino acids. V lost 5 bases and J lost 4; bases outside the gene matches: 7. The CDR3 protein is CASSRQGSWNQPQHF. CDR3 DNA sequence: TGTGCCAGCAGTCGACAGGGGAGTTGGAATCAGCCCCAGCATTTT.

The V call is TRBV19, the J call TRBJ1-1; D gene ambiguous. The germline V and J ends were trimmed by 5 bases and 0 bases, with 13 bases remaining between them. Germline V gene sequence: CDR1 LNHDA, CDR2 SQIVND (reference sequence). This CDR3 is built from 15 residues. CDR3 amino acids: CASSPSGTMNTEAFF. CDR3 nucleotides: TGTGCCAGTAGTCCATCGGGAACGATGAACACTGAAGCTTTCTTT.

The chain links TRBV4-2 to TRBJ2-2; tentatively, D is TRBD1 (6 bases). This CDR3 contains 16 residues. Germline lookup yields CDR1 LGHNA and CDR2 YNFKEQ. V gave up 0 bases and J gave up 0 bases, with 8 bases separating them. The chain's CDR3 is CASSQEAGANTGELFF. The DNA of the CDR3 is TGTGCCAGCAGCCAAGAGGCAGGGGCGAACACCGGGGAGCTGTTTTTT.

The chain joins TRBV19 to TRBJ1-2; D perhaps matches TRBD1 (5 bases). Germline CDR1 LNHDA, CDR2 SQIVND (reference sequence). Trimming stripped 5 bases from V and 4 bases from J, with 14 bases between. This CDR3 is built from 14 residues. As DNA, the CDR3 is TGTGCCAGTAGTCCAAGACAGTCAGTCTATGGCTACACCTTC. The encoded protein is CASSPRQSVYGYTF.

V gene TRBV4-1 combines with J gene TRBJ1-6; D not certain. Trimming removed 1 base from V and 7 bases from J, with 5 bases in between. The CDR3 extends over 13 amino acids. Germline V gene lookup returns CDR1 MGHRA and CDR2 YSYEKL. The CDR3: CASSQVRNSPLHF. The CDR3 DNA is TGCGCCAGCAGCCAAGTTAGAAATTCACCCCTCCACTTT.

The J gene is TRBJ1-2, the V gene TRBV29-1; D is unresolved. The CDR3 is 13 amino acids. The germline V gene has CDR1 SQVTM and CDR2 ANQGSEA. V shed 7 bases and J shed 4 bases, with 16 bases lying between them. For the CDR3, the DNA is TGCAGCGCAACCTCGGCGGGAAGCTATGGCTACACCTTC. It is translated as CSATSAGSYGYTF.

This clone showed up just once. The rearrangement uses TRBV29-1 and TRBJ2-5; TRBD1 is a possible D gene (5 bases). V lost 6 bases, J lost 0 bases, and 8 bases lay in between. The CDR3 spans 12 residues. The germline V gene has CDR1 SQVTM and CDR2 ANQGSEA. CDR3 residues: CSVDSNQETQYF. The CDR3 DNA follows: TGCAGCGTCGACAGCAACCAAGAGACCCAGTACTTC.

The CDR3 DNA reads as TGCGCCAGCAGCCAATCCGGGACAGGGGTTTTTAATTCACCCCTCCACTTT. Amino acids: CASSQSGTGVFNSPLHF. This rearrangement joins TRBV4-3 to TRBJ1-6; TRBD1 aligns across 10 bases. This CDR3 spans 17 amino acids. Germline CDR1 LGHNA, CDR2 YSLEER. V trimming: 2 bases; J trimming: 6 bases; junction bases outside the gene matches: 7.

V gene TRBV14 combines with J gene TRBJ1-6, with D hard to call. Germline assignment: CDR1 SGHDN and CDR2 FVKESK. The CDR3 is made up of 11 amino acids. The ends were cut back, 11 bases at V and 10 bases at J, with 12 bases in the middle. CDR3 region: CAGPGRSPLHF. The CDR3 nucleotides read TGTGCCGGCCCTGGGAGATCACCCCTCCACTTT.

The chain couples TRBV5-1 to TRBJ2-5; 7 bases match TRBD2. Germline assignment: CDR1 SGHRS and CDR2 YFSETQ. After removal of 2 bases from V and 2 bases from J, the junction contained 6 bases not matched to a gene. The CDR3 runs to 15 residues. This CDR3 reads CASSFNRGVQETQYF. The CDR3 region has the DNA TGCGCCAGCAGCTTTAATCGGGGGGTTCAAGAGACCCAGTACTTC.

The chain joins TRBV24-1 to TRBJ2-7; TRBD2 matches at 14 bases. The CDR3 has 17 residues. The V gene end was trimmed by 4 bases and the J gene end by 0 bases; junction bases not matched to a gene: 4. Germline V gene data show CDR1 as KGHDR and CDR2 as SFDVKD. The CDR3 region has the DNA TGTGCCACCAGTGAGTCCGGGACTAGCGGGAGCTCCTACGAGCAGTACTTC. Translating gives CATSESGTSGSSYEQYF.

The V gene is TRBV16, the J gene TRBJ2-1; TRBD1 aligns across 9 bases. V trimming: 4 bases; J trimming: 7 bases; junction bases outside the gene matches: 8. Germline values: CDR1 KGHSY, CDR2 FQNENV. This CDR3 region has 15 residues. The CDR3 coding sequence is TGTGCCAGCAGCCCCCCGGGACAGGGTAAGAATGAGCAGTTCTTC. Its translation: CASSPPGQGKNEQFF.

The chain links TRBV2 to TRBJ2-2; 9 positions agree with TRBD1. Germline CDR1 reads SNHLY; CDR2 reads FYNNEI. The CDR3 sequence is 15 residues long. The junction had 8 bases not matched to a gene; V was cut back by 7 bases and J by 5 bases. CDR3 region: CASILDRGGTGELFF. For the CDR3, the DNA is TGTGCCAGCATCCTGGACAGGGGAGGAACCGGGGAGCTGTTTTTT.

The rearrangement joins TRBV4-1 to TRBJ1-5, with TRBD1 matching over 11 bases. CDR3 length: 19 residues. CDR1 and CDR2 from the germline V gene are MGHRA and YSYEKL. Trimming at V came to 1 base and at J to 4 bases, leaving 12 bases not matched to a gene. In DNA, the CDR3 is TGCGCCAGCAGCCAAGGGCTTATCAGGACAGGGGGCCTTAATCAGCCCCAGCATTTT. Encoded protein: CASSQGLIRTGGLNQPQHF.

The chain recombines TRBV28 with TRBJ1-1, with D perhaps TRBD1 (6 bases). The CDR3 covers 12 residues. The ends were cut back, 6 bases at V and 7 bases at J, with 12 bases in the middle. CDR1 and CDR2 (germline): MDHEN, SYDVKM. The CDR3 protein is CASRPGQIEAFF. CDR3 DNA sequence: TGTGCCAGCAGACCCGGACAGATTGAAGCTTTCTTT.

The chain recombines TRBV7-8 with TRBJ2-3, with 7 bases identical to TRBD2. The CDR3 runs to 16 residues. The J segment lost 2 bases and the V segment lost 7 bases, leaving 12 bases of the junction unmatched. CDR1 SGHVS and CDR2 FQNEAQ come from the germline V gene. Here the CDR3 reads CASNVWAGANTDTQYF. CDR3 in DNA: TGTGCCAGCAACGTATGGGCGGGAGCCAACACAGATACGCAGTATTTT.

This rearrangement joins TRBV5-1 to TRBJ1-1; 12 bases line up with TRBD1. J lost 5 bases, V lost 4 bases, and 9 bases had no gene match. Germline values: CDR1 SGHRS, CDR2 YFSETQ. The CDR3 contains 16 residues. CDR3 coding DNA: TGCGCCAGCAGCCCAGGGACAGGGGGCATGGTAACTGAAGCTTTCTTT. This codes for CASSPGTGGMVTEAFF.

The rearrangement links TRBV7-3 to TRBJ2-7; 7 bases agree with TRBD1. Germline V lookup: CDR1 SGHTA, CDR2 FQGTGA. V shed 6 bases, J shed 3 bases, and the junction held 8 bases outside the gene matches. CDR3 length: 14 amino acids. CDR3 coding DNA: TGTGCCAGCAGGGTTAGCCGGGACAGCTACGAGCAGTACTTC. It yields the protein CASRVSRDSYEQYF.

The chain uses TRBV10-2 and TRBJ2-2; D gene unclear. This CDR3 is built from 13 residues. Germline V CDR1 and CDR2: WSHSY, SAAADI. Trimming pared 4 bases from V and 3 bases from J, leaving 6 bases between. This CDR3 reads CASSVEYTGELFF. CDR3 DNA: TGCGCCAGCAGTGTAGAGTACACCGGGGAGCTGTTTTTT.